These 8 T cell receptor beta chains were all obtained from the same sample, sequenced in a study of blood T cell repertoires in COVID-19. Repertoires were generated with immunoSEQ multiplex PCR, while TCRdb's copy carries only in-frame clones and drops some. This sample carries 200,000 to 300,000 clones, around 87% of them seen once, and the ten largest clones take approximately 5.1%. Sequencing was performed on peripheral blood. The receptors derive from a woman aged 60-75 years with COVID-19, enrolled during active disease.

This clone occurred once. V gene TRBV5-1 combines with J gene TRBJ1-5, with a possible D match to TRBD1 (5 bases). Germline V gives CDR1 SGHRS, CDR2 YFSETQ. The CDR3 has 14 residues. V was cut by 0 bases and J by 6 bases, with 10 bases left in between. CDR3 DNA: TGCGCCAGCAGCTTGGAAGGGGTGGGTCAGCCCCAGCATTTT. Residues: CASSLEGVGQPQHF.

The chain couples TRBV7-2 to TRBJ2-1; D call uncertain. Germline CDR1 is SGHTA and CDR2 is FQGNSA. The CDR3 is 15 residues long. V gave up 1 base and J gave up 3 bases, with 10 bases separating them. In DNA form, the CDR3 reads TGTGCCAGCAGCTTAGTTGGCGAGGTCTACAATGAGCAGTTCTTC. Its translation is CASSLVGEVYNEQFF.

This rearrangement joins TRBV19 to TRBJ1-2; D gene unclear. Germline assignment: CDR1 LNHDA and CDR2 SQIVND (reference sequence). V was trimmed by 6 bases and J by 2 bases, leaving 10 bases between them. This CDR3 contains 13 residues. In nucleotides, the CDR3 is TGTGCCAGTAGCTCTCGTAGCAACTATGGCTACACCTTC. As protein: CASSSRSNYGYTF.

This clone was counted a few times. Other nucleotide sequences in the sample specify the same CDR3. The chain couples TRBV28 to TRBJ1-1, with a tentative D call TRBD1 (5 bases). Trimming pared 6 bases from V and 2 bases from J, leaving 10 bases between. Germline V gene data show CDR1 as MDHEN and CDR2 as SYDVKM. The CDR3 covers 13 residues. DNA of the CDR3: TGTGCCAGCAGCCTCAGGGTTAACACTGAAGCTTTCTTT. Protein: CASSLRVNTEAFF.

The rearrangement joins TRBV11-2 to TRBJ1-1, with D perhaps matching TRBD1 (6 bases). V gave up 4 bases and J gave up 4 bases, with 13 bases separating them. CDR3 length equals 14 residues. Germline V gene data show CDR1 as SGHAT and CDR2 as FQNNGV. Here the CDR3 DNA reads TGTGCCAGCAGCTCCGTGGCGGGGGCCACTGAAGCTTTCTTT. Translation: CASSSVAGATEAFF.

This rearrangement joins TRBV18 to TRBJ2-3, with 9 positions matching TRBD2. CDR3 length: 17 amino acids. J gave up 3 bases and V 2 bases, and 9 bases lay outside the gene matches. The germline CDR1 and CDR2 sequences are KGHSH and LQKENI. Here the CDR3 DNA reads TGTGCCAGCTCACCAGGGGCCGCGGGAGGGCCAACAGATACGCAGTATTTT. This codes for CASSPGAAGGPTDTQYF.

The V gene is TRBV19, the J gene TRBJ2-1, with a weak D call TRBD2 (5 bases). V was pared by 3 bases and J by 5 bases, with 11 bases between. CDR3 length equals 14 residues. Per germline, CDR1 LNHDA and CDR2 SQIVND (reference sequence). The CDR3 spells CASSMASWNNEQFF. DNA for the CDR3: TGTGCCAGTAGTATGGCTAGCTGGAACAATGAGCAGTTCTTC. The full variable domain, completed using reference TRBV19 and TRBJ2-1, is DGGITQSPKYLFRKEGQNVTLSCEQNLNHDAMYWYRQDPGQGLRLIYYSQIVNDFQKGDIAEGYSVSREKKESFPLTVTSAQKNPTAFYLCASSMASWNNEQFFGPGTRLTVL.

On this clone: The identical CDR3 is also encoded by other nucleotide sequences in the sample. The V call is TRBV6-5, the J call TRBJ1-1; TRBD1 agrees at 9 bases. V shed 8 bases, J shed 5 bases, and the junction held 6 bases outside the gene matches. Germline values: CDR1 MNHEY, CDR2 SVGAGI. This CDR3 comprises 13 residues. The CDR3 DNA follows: TGTGCCAGCTCCCGGGACAGGGATACTGAAGCTTTCTTT. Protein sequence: CASSRDRDTEAFF.